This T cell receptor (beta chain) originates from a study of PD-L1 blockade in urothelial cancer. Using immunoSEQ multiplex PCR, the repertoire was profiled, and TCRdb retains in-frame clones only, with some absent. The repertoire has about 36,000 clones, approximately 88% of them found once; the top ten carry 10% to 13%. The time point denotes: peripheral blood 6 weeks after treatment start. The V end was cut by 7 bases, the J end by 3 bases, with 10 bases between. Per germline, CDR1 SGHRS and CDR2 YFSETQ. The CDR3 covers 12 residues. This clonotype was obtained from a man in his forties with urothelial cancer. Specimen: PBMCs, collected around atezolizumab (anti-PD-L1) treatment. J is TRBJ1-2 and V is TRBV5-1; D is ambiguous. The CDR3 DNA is TGCGCCAGCCAGGATCTGGACTATGGCTACACCTTC. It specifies CASQDLDYGYTF.